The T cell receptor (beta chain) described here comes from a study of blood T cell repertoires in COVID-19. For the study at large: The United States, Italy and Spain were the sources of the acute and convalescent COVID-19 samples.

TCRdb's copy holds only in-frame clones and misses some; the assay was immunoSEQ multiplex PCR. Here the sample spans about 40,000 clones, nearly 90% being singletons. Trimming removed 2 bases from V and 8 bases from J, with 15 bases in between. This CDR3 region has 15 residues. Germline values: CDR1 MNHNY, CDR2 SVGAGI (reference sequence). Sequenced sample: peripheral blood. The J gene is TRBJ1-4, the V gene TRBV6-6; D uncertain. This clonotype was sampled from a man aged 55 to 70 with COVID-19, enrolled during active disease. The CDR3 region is CASSYLAGSEEKLFF. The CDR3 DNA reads TGTGCCAGCAGTTACCTGGCAGGTTCCGAAGAAAAACTGTTTTTT.